This T cell receptor (beta chain) was sequenced in a study of blood T cell repertoires in COVID-19 (dated by TCRdb to about 2020). In the study overall: Collaborator samples came from the United States, Italy and Spain and covered acute and convalescent phases of COVID-19. A freely available public database, intended as a resource for researchers studying the immune response to SARS-CoV-2, is where the repertoires were released. Samples came from the ongoing ImmuneRACE study (first 160 participants) plus 1,254 subjects from 6 global collaborators. The material from the prospective study consisted of cDNA or gDNA derived from T cells, B-cell-depleted T cells, or PBMCs. Deeply sampled blood TCRbeta repertoires from subjects exposed to, actively infected with, or recovered from COVID-19 were included in the dataset. Where HLA class I and class II types were available, the types were taken from metadata supplied by the sample provider, not from assay-based typing. Nearly every sample came with metadata listing a de-identified subject ID, COVID-19 status, age in years and sex. Findings and caveats that apply to the study as a whole: The quantity of clinical and demographic metadata differed by source and by participant and was supplied without curation.

As concerns this clone: This receptor's antigen is unknown. No much larger clonotype is one base removed from it; base qualities were not supplied.

Counted from cysteine to phenylalanine, this CDR3 has 14 amino acids. Of the read, only the CDR3 DNA is kept; its 42 bases are in frame from base 1. CDR1 and CDR2, looked up from the germline V gene, are SNHLY and FYNNEI. Germline trimming amounts to 8 bases on V and 5 bases on J, with 12 as the count of junction bases outside the gene matches. TCRbeta CDR3 regions were amplified from genomic DNA by means of the immunoSEQ Assay, a bias-controlled multiplex PCR. The paper's processing steps were these. The number of nucleated cells in each sample was estimated by amplification of reference gene primers within the assay. To quantify the absolute abundance of each unique TCRbeta CDR3 rearrangement, sequence reads were collapsed and filtered. Productive Simpson clonality was computed per sample as the square root of Simpson's diversity index over productive rearrangements. TCRdb took over this immuneACCESS table, retaining in-frame rearrangements with V and J assigned. Such tables are incomplete; in checked studies, under half of the missing clones stem from an unresolved V gene, and the remainder is unexplained. That table furnishes V, J and clone size, whereas the DNA furnished D and trimming. The table for this sample lists about 240,000 clones; roughly four fifths of them were counted only once. About an eighth of the sample goes to the ten largest clones.

Collaborating institutions collected whole blood in K2EDTA tubes following their own protocols. For TCRbeta analysis, collaborators shipped samples in one of three forms: frozen whole blood, isolated PBMCs, or DNA extracted from either of those sample types. This clonotype originated in a woman in her sixties or seventies with active or convalescent COVID-19. What was sequenced was peripheral blood. The chain employs TRBV2 and TRBJ2-7; 7 of the junction bases match TRBD1. The CDR3 protein is CASYRETGSNEQYF. In nucleotide form, the sequence is TGTGCCAGCTATAGGGAGACAGGGTCCAACGAGCAGTACTTC.